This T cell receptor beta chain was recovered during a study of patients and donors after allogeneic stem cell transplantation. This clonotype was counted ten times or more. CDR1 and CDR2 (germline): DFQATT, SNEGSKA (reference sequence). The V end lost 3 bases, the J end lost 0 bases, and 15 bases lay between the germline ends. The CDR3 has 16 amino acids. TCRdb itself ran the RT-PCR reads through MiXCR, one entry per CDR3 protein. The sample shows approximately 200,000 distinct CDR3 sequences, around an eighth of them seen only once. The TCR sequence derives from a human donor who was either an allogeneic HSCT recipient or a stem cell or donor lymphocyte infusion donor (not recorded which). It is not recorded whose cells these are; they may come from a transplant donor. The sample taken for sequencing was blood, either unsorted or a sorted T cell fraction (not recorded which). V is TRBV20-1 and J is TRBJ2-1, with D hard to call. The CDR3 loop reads CSARGRSLSSYNEQFF. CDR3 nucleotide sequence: TGCAGTGCTAGGGGCCGGTCCCTGAGCTCCTACAATGAGCAGTTCTTC.